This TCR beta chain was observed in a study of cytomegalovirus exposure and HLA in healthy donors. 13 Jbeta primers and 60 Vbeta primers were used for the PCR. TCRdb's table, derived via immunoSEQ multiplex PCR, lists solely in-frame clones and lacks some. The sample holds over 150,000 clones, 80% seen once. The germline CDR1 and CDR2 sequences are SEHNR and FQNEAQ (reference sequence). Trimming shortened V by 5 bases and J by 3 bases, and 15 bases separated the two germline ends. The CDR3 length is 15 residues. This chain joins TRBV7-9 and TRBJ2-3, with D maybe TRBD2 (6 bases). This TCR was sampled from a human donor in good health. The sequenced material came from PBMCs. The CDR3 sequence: CASSIPGLSTDTQYF. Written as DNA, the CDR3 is TGTGCCAGCAGCATACCGGGACTCTCTACAGATACGCAGTATTTT.